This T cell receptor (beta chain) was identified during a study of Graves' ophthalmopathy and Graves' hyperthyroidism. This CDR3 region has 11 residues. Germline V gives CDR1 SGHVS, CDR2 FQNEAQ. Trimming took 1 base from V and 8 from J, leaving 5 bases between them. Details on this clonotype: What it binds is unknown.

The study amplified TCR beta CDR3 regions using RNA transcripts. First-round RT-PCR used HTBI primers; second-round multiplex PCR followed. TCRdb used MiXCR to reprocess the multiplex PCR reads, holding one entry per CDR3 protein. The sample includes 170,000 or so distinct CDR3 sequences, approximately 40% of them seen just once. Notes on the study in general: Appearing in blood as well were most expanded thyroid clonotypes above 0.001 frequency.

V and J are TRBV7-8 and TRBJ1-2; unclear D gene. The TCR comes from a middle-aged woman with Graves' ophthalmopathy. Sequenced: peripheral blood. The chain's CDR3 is CASSLEMGYTF. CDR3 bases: TGTGCCAGCAGCTTAGAAATGGGCTACACCTTC.